This TCR beta chain was recovered during a study of T-cell memory formation after mild COVID-19. V was clipped by 0 bases and J by 0 bases, with 2 bases between them. CDR1 and CDR2 (germline): SQVTM, ANQGSEA. This CDR3 comprises 12 residues. About this clonotype itself: No antigen is known for it.

Study-level findings and limits: A second wave of clones peaked on day 37, and their SARS-CoV-2 specificity went unconfirmed. Mostly located in CM and EM were contracting CD4+ clones, with contracting CD8+ clones located in EMRA. Later expanders leaned CD4+, whereas day 15 to 85 contracting clones were balanced CD4/CD8.

UMIs and sample barcodes were carried by the TCR alpha and TCR beta cDNA libraries that 5'RACE produced using constant-segment primers. TCRdb re-called the 5' RACE reads with MiXCR, one entry per CDR3 protein. The sample contains just over 150,000 distinct CDR3 sequences, around 30% of which appear only once. This sequence originates from an adult woman who had mild COVID-19 (a few samples of this study predate the infection). Cell type and time point are not known. The chain uses TRBV29-1 and TRBJ1-1; D is unclear. What was sequenced was PBMCs or a T cell subset sorted from them (not recorded which). For the CDR3, the DNA is TGCAGCGTTGAAGAGTTGAACACTGAAGCTTTCTTT. Translation gives CSVEELNTEAFF.